One sample yielded the 26 T cell receptor beta chains listed below, sequenced in a study of identical twins. TCRdb reprocessed the 5' RACE reads via MiXCR and lists one record per CDR3 protein. The table shows 700,000 to 950,000 distinct CDR3 sequences, with 12% occurring only once. The sample was also linked to a second study, of yellow fever vaccine responses in identical twins.

Material: PBMCs. All receptors derive from a woman younger than 35 in good health.

The chain employs TRBV5-1 and TRBJ2-3; 9 bases agree with TRBD2. Germline assignment: CDR1 SGHRS and CDR2 YFSETQ. With 0 bases clipped from V and 1 base from J, the junction kept 6 bases outside the gene matches. The length of the CDR3 is 17 residues. This chain's CDR3 is CASSLEPGGGGTDTQYF. CDR3 nucleotide sequence: TGCGCCAGCAGCTTGGAACCCGGCGGGGGGGGCACAGATACGCAGTATTTT.

This clonotype was found many times. V is TRBV6-2 or TRBV6-3 and J is TRBJ2-5; 9 positions match TRBD2. The CDR3 consists of 20 residues. V lost 6 bases, J lost 1 base, and 21 bases stayed unmatched. Germline CDR1 reads MNHEY; CDR2 reads SVGEGT. Written as DNA, the CDR3 is TGTGCCAGCAGCCGCCTAGCCACTAGCGGGCCAATATCGACCCAAGAGACCCAGTACTTC. It encodes CASSRLATSGPISTQETQYF.

This chain connects TRBV29-1 to TRBJ2-7, with D perhaps matching TRBD1 (5 bases). V lost 3 bases, J lost 4 bases, and 13 bases lay in between. There are 13 residues in the CDR3. The germline CDR1 and CDR2 sequences are SQVTM and ANQGSEA. This CDR3 reads CSVEGQDGYEQYF. CDR3 coding DNA: TGCAGCGTTGAGGGGCAAGACGGGTACGAGCAGTACTTC.

The rearrangement uses TRBV27 and TRBJ2-7; TRBD1 aligns across 9 bases. V trimming: 1 base; J trimming: 4 bases; junction bases outside the gene matches: 5. There are 15 residues in the CDR3. CDR1 and CDR2 (germline): MNHEY, SMNVEV (reference sequence). CDR3 region: CASSLYGTGSYEQYF. CDR3 bases: TGTGCCAGCAGTTTATACGGGACAGGGTCTTACGAGCAGTACTTC.

In this sample, this clonotype turned up many times. V gene TRBV12-5 combines with J gene TRBJ2-1; 8 nucleotides match TRBD1. The CDR3 length is 14 residues. CDR1 and CDR2 from the germline V gene are LGHNT and FRNRAP. Trimming cost V 6 bases and J 3 bases; bases outside gene matches: 4. In DNA form, the CDR3 reads TGTGCTAGTGGGCGACAGGGGAGCTACAATGAGCAGTTCTTC. Translated, it gives CASGRQGSYNEQFF.

This chain links TRBV5-5 with TRBJ2-3, with D unclear. This CDR3 spans 15 amino acids. V lost 0 bases, J lost 6 bases, and 14 bases lay in between. The germline gives CDR1 SGHKS, CDR2 YYEKEE (reference sequence). The CDR3 DNA sequence: TGTGCCAGCAGCTTGGGGCACGTTCGAATGGATACGCAGTATTTT. Translation gives CASSLGHVRMDTQYF.

At least ten counts were recorded for this clonotype. The chain has TRBV11-1 and TRBJ2-2; 11 nucleotides match TRBD2. The CDR3 loop spans 20 amino acids. Germline V gene sequence: CDR1 SGHAT, CDR2 FQDESV (reference sequence). The ends lost 5 bases at V and 0 bases at J; junction bases unmatched: 14. CDR3 residues: CASSGLGPGLAETNTGELFF. In nucleotides, the CDR3 is TGTGCCAGCAGCGGGCTTGGCCCGGGACTAGCGGAAACGAACACCGGGGAGCTGTTTTTT.

This clonotype has only a few counts. V and J are TRBV5-5 and TRBJ2-7; weak D call: TRBD1 (5 bases). The CDR3 runs 12 residues. The V end lost 0 bases, the J end lost 8 bases, and 9 bases lay between the germline ends. Per the germline V gene, CDR1 is SGHKS and CDR2 is YYEKEE (reference sequence). The CDR3 DNA sequence: TGTGCCAGCAGCTTGGCAGCAGGGCAGCAGTACGTC. As protein: CASSLAAGQQYV.

This clonotype came up a few times. The chain is built from TRBV21-1 and TRBJ2-2; TRBD2 is the table's D call, not checked against the DNA. TRBV21-1 is a documented pseudogene. The CDR3 extends over 17 amino acids. The DNA of the CDR3 is TGTGCCAGCAGCAGTGCGGGACTAGCGGGGGTCACCGGGGAGCTGTTTTTT. It yields the protein CASSSAGLAGVTGELFF.

This clonotype has a handful of counts. The CDR3: CASSLSGAQPQHF. The CDR3 coding sequence is TGTGCCAGCAGTTTATCAGGGGCTCAGCCCCAGCATTTT. The chain employs TRBV12-3 or TRBV12-4 and TRBJ1-5, with D possibly being TRBD1 (6 bases). There are 13 residues in the CDR3. V was cut by 2 bases and J by 6 bases, with 8 bases left in between.

The table lists this clonotype with a few counts. This sequence joins TRBV11-2 and TRBJ2-5, with D hard to call. The germline gives CDR1 SGHAT, CDR2 FQNNGV. The CDR3 consists of 13 residues. Trimming removed 5 bases at V and 4 bases at J, with 11 bases between. The CDR3 loop reads CASSDGRAETQYF. The CDR3 DNA follows: TGTGCCAGCAGCGACGGTAGGGCAGAGACCCAGTACTTC.

This chain connects TRBV27 to TRBJ2-3; TRBD1 matches at 9 bases. Per the germline V gene, CDR1 is MNHEY and CDR2 is SMNVEV (reference sequence). V lost 7 bases to trimming and J lost 4 bases; unmatched junction nucleotides: 6. The CDR3 sequence is 14 residues long. The CDR3 region is CASTRQGVPDTQYF. CDR3 nucleotides: TGTGCCAGCACCAGACAGGGGGTCCCAGATACGCAGTATTTT.

This chain links TRBV11-2 with TRBJ2-1, with a possible D match to TRBD1 (5 bases). The V end was cut by 0 bases, the J end by 5 bases, with 26 bases between. Germline-derived CDR1 and CDR2 are SGHAT and FQNNGV. The CDR3 contains 20 residues. The CDR3 is CASSLDYSWGSLGSDNEQFF. The DNA for the CDR3 is TGTGCCAGCAGCTTAGATTATAGCTGGGGCTCCTTAGGATCGGACAATGAGCAGTTCTTC.

The V gene is TRBV19, the J gene TRBJ2-2; 9 bases match TRBD2. The CDR3 spans 18 residues. The germline gives CDR1 LNHDA, CDR2 SQIVND (reference sequence). V shed 4 bases and J 6 bases; nucleotides not matched to a gene: 15. In DNA, the CDR3 is TGTGCCAGTAGTACCATCCGGGCGGGGGGGGCGAAGTCCGGGGAGCTGTTTTTT. This sequence encodes CASSTIRAGGAKSGELFF.

This clonotype was seen a few times. The rearrangement links TRBV19 to TRBJ1-2, with D hard to call. Germline values: CDR1 LNHDA, CDR2 SQIVND (reference sequence). Trimming stripped 2 bases from V and 2 bases from J, with 6 bases between. The CDR3 has 13 residues. The CDR3 here is CASSINGNYGYTF. The CDR3 nucleotides are TGTGCCAGTAGTATAAATGGCAACTATGGCTACACCTTC.

The chain is built from TRBV14 and TRBJ2-1, with 11 bases aligning to TRBD2. The junction had 11 bases not matched to a gene; V was cut back by 4 bases and J by 12 bases. The V gene's germline CDR1 is SGHDN and CDR2 FVKESK. The CDR3 loop spans 15 amino acids. This CDR3 is CASSPLDSGRAGQFF. As DNA, the CDR3 is TGTGCCAGCAGCCCACTCGATAGCGGGAGGGCCGGGCAGTTCTTC.

Many counts were recorded for this clonotype. This chain links TRBV27 with TRBJ2-1, with 9 bases matching TRBD2. Germline lookup yields CDR1 MNHEY and CDR2 SMNVEV (reference sequence). CDR3 length equals 14 residues. J was trimmed by 6 bases and V by 3 bases; bases with no gene match: 3. The CDR3 sequence is CASSFSSGTNEQFF. The CDR3 nucleotides are TGTGCCAGCAGTTTTTCTAGCGGGACCAATGAGCAGTTCTTC.

CDR3 amino acids: CASSKDPGQYNSPLHF. CDR3 DNA: TGTGCCAGCAGCAAGGACCCGGGACAGTATAATTCACCCCTCCACTTT. This chain links TRBV21-1 with TRBJ1-6; the tabulated D call, TRBD1, remains unverified against the DNA. TRBV21-1 is a listed pseudogene. The length of the CDR3 is 16 residues.

J is TRBJ1-2 and V is TRBV29-1, with D possibly matching TRBD1 (6 bases). The CDR3 sequence is 11 residues long. V lost 2 bases and J 7 bases, leaving 8 bases between the germline ends. In germline, CDR1 is SQVTM, CDR2 ANQGSEA. The CDR3 DNA follows: TGCAGCGTTGAACAGGGGAGTGGCTACACCTTC. Encoded protein: CSVEQGSGYTF.

This clonotype was seen only a few times. V usage is TRBV12-5 and J usage is TRBJ2-7, with D possibly matching TRBD1 (5 bases). V shed 5 bases and J shed 0 bases, with 8 bases lying between them. Germline V gene data show CDR1 as LGHNT and CDR2 as FRNRAP. This CDR3 has 13 amino acids. For the CDR3, the DNA is TGTGCTAGTGGTAAGACAGCCTCCTACGAGCAGTACTTC. It yields the protein CASGKTASYEQYF.

V and J are TRBV12-3 or TRBV12-4 and TRBJ2-2; TRBD2 agrees at 8 bases. Trimming at V came to 1 base and at J to 2 bases, leaving 18 bases not matched to a gene. This CDR3 is 21 amino acids long. CDR3 protein: CASSLGRKGLAKVTNTGELFF. CDR3 DNA: TGTGCCAGCAGTTTAGGACGGAAAGGACTAGCAAAAGTTACAAACACCGGGGAGCTGTTTTTT.

The chain employs TRBV25-1 and TRBJ2-1; D gene unclear. The CDR3 has 12 residues. Germline lookup yields CDR1 MGHDK and CDR2 SYGVNS. The V end lost 4 bases, the J end lost 5 bases, and 6 bases lay between the germline ends. Here the CDR3 DNA reads TGTGCCAGCAGTGGGTCGGACAATGAGCAGTTCTTC. Translating it yields CASSGSDNEQFF.

This clonotype was counted ten times or more. The chain carries TRBV28 and TRBJ1-5; D is unresolved. Trimming stripped 5 bases from V and 0 bases from J, with 14 bases between. This CDR3 spans 16 amino acids. CDR1 is MDHEN, CDR2 SYDVKM, per germline. DNA of the CDR3: TGTGCCAGCAGTAAGAGGACGGATTATAGCAATCAGCCCCAGCATTTT. This gives the protein CASSKRTDYSNQPQHF.

This clonotype was counted a few times. The gene calls are TRBV20-1 and TRBJ2-3; D possibly corresponds to TRBD2 (5 bases). This CDR3 region has 12 residues. Germline CDR1 and CDR2: DFQATT and SNEGSKA (reference sequence). Trimming removed 5 bases from V and 1 base from J, with 7 bases in between. CDR3: CSAEAGTDTQYF. CDR3 bases: TGCAGTGCTGAAGCGGGCACAGATACGCAGTATTTT.

This clonotype was seen a handful of times. The CDR3 DNA sequence: TGTGCCATCAGTGAGGTCCTTTCTGGGGCCAACGTCCTGACTTTC. As protein: CAISEVLSGANVLTF. The V call is TRBV10-3, the J call TRBJ2-6; D is undetermined. V was trimmed by 2 bases and J by 1 base, leaving 6 bases between them. Germline CDR1 ENHRY, CDR2 SYGVKD. The CDR3 has 15 residues.

The J gene is TRBJ1-2, the V gene TRBV7-2, with D perhaps TRBD1 (6 bases). This CDR3 has 15 residues. The V end lost 3 bases, the J end lost 6 bases, and 17 bases lay between the germline ends. CDR1 and CDR2 (germline): SGHTA, FQGNSA. CDR3 in DNA: TGTGCCAGCAGCTTCCTACGGGGGGCTGTACATGGCTACACCTTC. This encodes CASSFLRGAVHGYTF.